Listed below are T cell receptor beta chains from one sample, sequenced in a study of blood T cell repertoires in COVID-19. Only in-frame clones appear in the TCRdb table, and some are missing; sequencing was by immunoSEQ multiplex PCR. The table has roughly 230,000 clones, over 70% seen once. The sequenced sample was peripheral blood. All receptors come from a man aged 35 to 55 with active or convalescent COVID-19. Each CDR3 is given with its conserved first and last residue. D genes are given only for firm matches. Rows give clone size only sometimes, using once, few, many, or a class for an expanded clone.

cdr3_aa cdr3_nt d_call j_call v_call clone_size
CASSGEGQGYTGELFF TGTGCCAGCAGCGGTGAGGGACAGGGATACACCGGGGAGCTGTTTTTT TRBD1 TRBJ2-2 TRBV9 -
CAWGTGLGTGELFF TGTGCCTGGGGGACAGGTCTAGGCACCGGGGAGCTGTTTTTT TRBD1 TRBJ2-2 TRBV30 once
CSISQGAGNTEAFF TGCAGCATTTCACAGGGGGCAGGGAACACTGAAGCTTTCTTT TRBD1 TRBJ1-1 TRBV29-1 -
CASSLSVSGANVLTF TGTGCCAGCAGCTTGTCCGTCTCTGGGGCCAACGTCCTGACTTTC - TRBJ2-6 TRBV7-2 once
CSARGTSGGQGADEAFF TGCAGCGCGAGGGGCACCTCAGGGGGACAGGGTGCGGATGAAGCTTTCTTT TRBD1 TRBJ1-1 TRBV29-1 -
CASRGGTGNQPQHF TGTGCCAGCAGGGGGGGGACAGGGAATCAGCCCCAGCATTTT TRBD1 TRBJ1-5 TRBV6-5 -
CASSQGNRRAREKLFF TGCGCCAGCAGCCAAGGGAACAGGCGAGCTCGTGAAAAACTGTTTTTT - TRBJ1-4 TRBV4-1 -
CSVDTTAGSGNTIYF TGCAGCGTTGATACGACAGCCGGCTCTGGAAACACCATATATTTT - TRBJ1-3 TRBV29-1 few
CASSRGSSYNSPLHF TGTGCCAGCAGTCGGGGGAGCTCCTATAATTCACCCCTCCACTTT - TRBJ1-6 TRBV7-9 -
CASTNSRGRSYNSPLHF TGTGCCAGCACCAACTCAAGGGGCAGGTCCTATAATTCACCCCTCCACTTT - TRBJ1-6 TRBV5-6 -
CASSLQGTGELFF TGTGCCAGCAGCTTACAGGGGACCGGGGAGCTGTTTTTT - TRBJ2-2 TRBV7-3 -
CASQTGSFGYTF TGTGCCAGCCAGACAGGTAGCTTCGGCTACACCTTC - TRBJ1-2 TRBV25-1 -
CASSFLSGGNQPQHF TGTGCCAGCAGCTTCTTATCCGGAGGCAATCAGCCCCAGCATTTT - TRBJ1-5 TRBV7-2 -
CASCWAGGSPFTEAFF TGTGCCAGTTGTTGGGCAGGGGGCTCCCCCTTCACTGAAGCTTTCTTT TRBD1 TRBJ1-1 TRBV7-9 few
CAWSRQGTTDTQYF TGTGCCTGGAGTAGACAGGGGACAACAGATACGCAGTATTTT TRBD1 TRBJ2-3 TRBV30 -
CASSAPGQIDEKLFF TGTGCCAGCAGCGCACCGGGACAGATCGATGAAAAACTGTTTTTT TRBD1 TRBJ1-4 TRBV4-2 -
CASRAPSGNTIYF TGTGCCAGCAGGGCTCCTTCTGGAAACACCATATATTTT - TRBJ1-3 TRBV11-3 -
CASSNDRGTYGYTF TGTGCCAGCAGTAACGACAGGGGAACCTATGGCTACACCTTC TRBD1 TRBJ1-2 TRBV28 -